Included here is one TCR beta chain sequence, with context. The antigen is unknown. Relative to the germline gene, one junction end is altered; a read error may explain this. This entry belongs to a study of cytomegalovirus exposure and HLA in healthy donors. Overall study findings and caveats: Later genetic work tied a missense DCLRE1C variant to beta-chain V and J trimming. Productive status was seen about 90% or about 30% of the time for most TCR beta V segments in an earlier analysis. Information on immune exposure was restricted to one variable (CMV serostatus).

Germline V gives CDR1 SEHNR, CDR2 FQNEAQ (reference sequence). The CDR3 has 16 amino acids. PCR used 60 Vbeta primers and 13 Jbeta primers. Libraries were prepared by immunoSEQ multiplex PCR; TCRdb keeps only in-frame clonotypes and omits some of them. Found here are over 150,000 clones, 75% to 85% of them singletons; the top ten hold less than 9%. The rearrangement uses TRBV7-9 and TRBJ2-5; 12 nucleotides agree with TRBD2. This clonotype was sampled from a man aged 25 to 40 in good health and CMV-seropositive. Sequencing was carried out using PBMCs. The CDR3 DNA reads TGTTCCAGCAGCTACCATCTAGCGGGGGGGAGTGGGACCCAGTACTTC. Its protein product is CSSSYHLAGGSGTQYF.